This TCR beta chain originates from a study of blood T cell repertoires in COVID-19. The CDR3 has 15 amino acids. In germline, CDR1 is SGHNT, CDR2 YYREEE (reference sequence). Trimming shortened V by 6 bases and J by 3 bases, and 13 bases separated the two germline ends. Sequenced by immunoSEQ multiplex PCR; TCRdb stores in-frame clones only, minus some. The table records 200,000 to 250,000 clones, 80% of them present only once. The sequencing input was peripheral blood. The TCR sequence derives from a woman aged 70-85 years with acute or convalescent COVID-19. V and J are TRBV5-4 and TRBJ2-6, with a weak D call TRBD1 (6 bases). The CDR3 nucleotides read TGTGCCAGCACGTCTTGGGACAATGGGGCCAACGTCCTGACTTTC. It yields the protein CASTSWDNGANVLTF.